Detailed here is one TCR beta chain. Its antigen is undetermined. The sample belongs to a study of T cell responses to AZD1222 COVID-19 vaccine. At the level of the study: Analysis merged second doses at about 4 or about 12 weeks.

Germline V gives CDR1 SGDLS, CDR2 YYNGEE. CDR3 length: 19 residues. The V and J ends lost 3 bases and 4 bases respectively, with 23 bases between them. Sequenced by immunoSEQ multiplex PCR; TCRdb stores in-frame clones only, minus some. The table shows about 150,000 clones, with 90% occurring only once. Study-wide points: Among those given AZD1222, only 6 or 7 were seropositive at baseline. Females outnumbered males among donors, who were mostly white British; clonal diversity was possibly underestimated.

The chain combines TRBV9 with TRBJ2-6; D tentatively reads TRBD1 or TRBD2 (6 bases each). The source was peripheral blood, collected on day 0 of AZD1222 vaccination. This clonotype was obtained from an adult in good health. As DNA, the CDR3 is TGTGCCAGCAGCGAGACCTCCTTGGGGGGCGTATACGGGGCCAACGTCCTGACTTTC. Protein product: CASSETSLGGVYGANVLTF.